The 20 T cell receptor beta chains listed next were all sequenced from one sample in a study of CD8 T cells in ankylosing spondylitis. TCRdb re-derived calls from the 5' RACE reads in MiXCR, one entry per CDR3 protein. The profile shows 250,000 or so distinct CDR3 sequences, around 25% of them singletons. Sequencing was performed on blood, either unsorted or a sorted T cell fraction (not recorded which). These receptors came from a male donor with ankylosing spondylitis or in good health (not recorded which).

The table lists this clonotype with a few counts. The CDR3 loop is CSASWDTKGMAEAFF. CDR3 coding DNA: TGCAGTGCTAGTTGGGACACCAAAGGTATGGCTGAAGCTTTCTTT. This chain joins TRBV20-1 and TRBJ1-1; a weak D match, TRBD1 (6 bases). V was clipped by 3 bases and J by 6 bases, with 20 bases between them. Germline loops: CDR1 DFQATT, CDR2 SNEGSKA (reference sequence). The CDR3 has 15 residues.

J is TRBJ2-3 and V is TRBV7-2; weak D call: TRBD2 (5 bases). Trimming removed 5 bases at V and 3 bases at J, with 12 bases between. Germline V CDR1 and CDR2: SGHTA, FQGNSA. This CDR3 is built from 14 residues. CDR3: CASSPSRGTDTQYF. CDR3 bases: TGTGCCAGCAGCCCATCACGGGGTACAGATACGCAGTATTTT.

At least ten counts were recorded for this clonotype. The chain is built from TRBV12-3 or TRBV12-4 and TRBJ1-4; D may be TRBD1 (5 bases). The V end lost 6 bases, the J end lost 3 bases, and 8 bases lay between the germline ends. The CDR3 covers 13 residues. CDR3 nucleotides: TGTGCCAGCAGCTCGGGGGCTAATGAAAAACTGTTTTTT. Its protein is CASSSGANEKLFF.

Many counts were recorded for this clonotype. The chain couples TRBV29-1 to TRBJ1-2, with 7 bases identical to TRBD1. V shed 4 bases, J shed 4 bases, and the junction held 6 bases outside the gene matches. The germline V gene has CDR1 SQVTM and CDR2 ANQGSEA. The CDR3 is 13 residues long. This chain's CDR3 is CSVARQGGYGYTF. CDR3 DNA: TGCAGCGTTGCCCGACAGGGAGGCTATGGCTACACCTTC.

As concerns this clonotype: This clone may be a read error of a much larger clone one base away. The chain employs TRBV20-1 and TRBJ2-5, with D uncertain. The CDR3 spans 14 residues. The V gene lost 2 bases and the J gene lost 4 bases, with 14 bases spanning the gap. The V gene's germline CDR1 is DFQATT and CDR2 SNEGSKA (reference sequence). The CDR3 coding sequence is TGCAGTGCTAGATTCCTCTTCGCGGCAGAGACCCAGTACTTC. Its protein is CSARFLFAAETQYF.

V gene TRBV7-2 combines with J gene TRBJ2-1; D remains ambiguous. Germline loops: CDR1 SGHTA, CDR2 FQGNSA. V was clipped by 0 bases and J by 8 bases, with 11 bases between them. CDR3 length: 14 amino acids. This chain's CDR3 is CASSLAPSSDEQFF. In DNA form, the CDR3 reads TGTGCCAGCAGCTTAGCTCCCTCCTCTGATGAGCAGTTCTTC.

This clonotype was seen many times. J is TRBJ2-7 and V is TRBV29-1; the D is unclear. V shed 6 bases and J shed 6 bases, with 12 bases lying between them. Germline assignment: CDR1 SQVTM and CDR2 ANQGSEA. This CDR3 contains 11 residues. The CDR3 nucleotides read TGCAGCGTCGCACGCGCAGGCGAGCAGTACTTC. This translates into CSVARAGEQYF.

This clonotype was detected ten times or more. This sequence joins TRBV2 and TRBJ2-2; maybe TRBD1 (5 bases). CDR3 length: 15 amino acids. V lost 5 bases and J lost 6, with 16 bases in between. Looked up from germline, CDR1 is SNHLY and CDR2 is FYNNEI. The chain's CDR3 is CASSLGQGGPGELFF. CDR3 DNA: TGTGCCAGCAGTTTGGGTCAGGGTGGGCCCGGGGAGCTGTTTTTT.

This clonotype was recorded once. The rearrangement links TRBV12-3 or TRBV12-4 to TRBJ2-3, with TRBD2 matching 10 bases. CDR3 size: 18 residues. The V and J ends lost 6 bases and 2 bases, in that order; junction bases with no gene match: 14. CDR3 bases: TGTGCCAGCAGCCAATCGAGGCTAGCGGGGGAGCCCACAGATACGCAGTATTTT. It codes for CASSQSRLAGEPTDTQYF.

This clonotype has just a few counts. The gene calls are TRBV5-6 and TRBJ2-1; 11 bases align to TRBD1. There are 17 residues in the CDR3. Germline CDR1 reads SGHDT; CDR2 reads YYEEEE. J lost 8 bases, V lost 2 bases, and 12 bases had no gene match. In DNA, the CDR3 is TGTGCCAGCAGCTTAGGGACAGGGGGACTAATACGGGATGAGCAGTTCTTC. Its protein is CASSLGTGGLIRDEQFF.

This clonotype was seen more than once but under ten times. The CDR3 DNA reads as TGCAGTGCCAAGGGGGCCCTTAATTCACCCCTCCACTTT. This translates into CSAKGALNSPLHF. This sequence joins TRBV20-1 and TRBJ1-6, with 7 nucleotides matching TRBD1. After removal of 6 bases from V and 6 bases from J, the junction contained 5 bases not matched to a gene. In germline, CDR1 is DFQATT, CDR2 SNEGSKA (reference sequence). This CDR3 has 13 residues.

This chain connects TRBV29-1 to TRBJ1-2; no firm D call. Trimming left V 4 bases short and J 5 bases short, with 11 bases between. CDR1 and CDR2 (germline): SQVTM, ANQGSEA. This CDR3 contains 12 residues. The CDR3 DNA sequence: TGCAGCGTTGCGTCACCGTCGTATGGCTACACCTTC. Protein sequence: CSVASPSYGYTF.

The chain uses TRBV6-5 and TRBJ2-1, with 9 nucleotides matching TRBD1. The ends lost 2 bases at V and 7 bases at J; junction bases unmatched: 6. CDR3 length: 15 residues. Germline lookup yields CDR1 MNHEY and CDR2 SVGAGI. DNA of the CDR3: TGTGCCAGCAGTTACCGACCGGGACAGGGAAATGAGCAGTTCTTC. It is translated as CASSYRPGQGNEQFF.

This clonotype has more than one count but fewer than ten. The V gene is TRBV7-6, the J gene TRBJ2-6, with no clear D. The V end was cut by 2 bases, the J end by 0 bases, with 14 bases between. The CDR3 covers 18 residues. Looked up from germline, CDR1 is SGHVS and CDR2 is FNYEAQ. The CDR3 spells CASSLMQISSSGANVLTF. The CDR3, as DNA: TGTGCCAGCAGCTTAATGCAGATCTCGAGCTCTGGGGCCAACGTCCTGACTTTC.

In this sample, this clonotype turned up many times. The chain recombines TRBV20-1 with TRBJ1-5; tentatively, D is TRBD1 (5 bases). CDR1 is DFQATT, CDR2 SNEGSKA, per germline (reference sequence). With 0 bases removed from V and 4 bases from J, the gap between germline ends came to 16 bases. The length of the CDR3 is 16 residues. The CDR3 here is CSARDQGEGWNQPQHF. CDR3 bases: TGCAGTGCTAGAGACCAGGGAGAAGGGTGGAATCAGCCCCAGCATTTT.

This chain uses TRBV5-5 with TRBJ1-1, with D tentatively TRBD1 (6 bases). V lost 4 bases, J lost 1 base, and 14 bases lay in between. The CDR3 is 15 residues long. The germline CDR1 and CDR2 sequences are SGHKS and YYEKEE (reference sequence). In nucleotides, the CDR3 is TGTGCCAGCAGCAGCAGGGGTCGGGGGAACACTGAAGCTTTCTTT. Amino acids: CASSSRGRGNTEAFF. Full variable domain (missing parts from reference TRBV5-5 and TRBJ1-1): DAGVTQSPTHLIKTRGQQVTLRCSPISGHKSVSWYQQVLGQGPQFIFQYYEKEERGRGNFPDRFSARQFPNYSSELNVNALLLGDSALYLCASSSRGRGNTEAFFGQGTRLTVV.

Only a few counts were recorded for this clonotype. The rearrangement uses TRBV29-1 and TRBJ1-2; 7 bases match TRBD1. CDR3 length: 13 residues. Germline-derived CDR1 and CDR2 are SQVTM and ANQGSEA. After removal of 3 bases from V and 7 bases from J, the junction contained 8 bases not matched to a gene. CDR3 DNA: TGCAGCGTTGATAGTCAGGGGGGGGCTGGCTACACCTTC. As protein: CSVDSQGGAGYTF.

The CDR3 sequence: CASSLGRGTGANVLTF. As DNA, the CDR3 is TGCGCCAGCAGCTTGGGTAGGGGAACAGGGGCCAACGTCCTGACTTTC. The chain carries TRBV5-1 and TRBJ2-6; D may be TRBD1 (5 bases). The V end lost 0 bases, the J end lost 4 bases, and 11 bases lay between the germline ends. Germline loops: CDR1 SGHRS, CDR2 YFSETQ. This CDR3 is 16 amino acids long.

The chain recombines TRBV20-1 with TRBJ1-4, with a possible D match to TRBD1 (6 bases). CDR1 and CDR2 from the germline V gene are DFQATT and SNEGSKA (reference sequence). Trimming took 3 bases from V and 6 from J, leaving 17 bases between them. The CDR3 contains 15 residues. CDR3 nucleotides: TGCAGTGCTAGCAGGGGATCACGAGGGGATGAAAAACTGTTTTTT. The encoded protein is CSASRGSRGDEKLFF.

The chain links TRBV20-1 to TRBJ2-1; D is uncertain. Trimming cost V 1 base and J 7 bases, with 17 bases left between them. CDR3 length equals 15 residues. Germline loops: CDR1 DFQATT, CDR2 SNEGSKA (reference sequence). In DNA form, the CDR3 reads TGCAGTGCTAGAGGGGAACGGCCAATTGCAAATGAGCAGTTCTTC. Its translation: CSARGERPIANEQFF.